Presented here are 11 T cell receptor beta chains from one specimen sequenced in a study of T cell changes during pregnancy in multiple sclerosis. This table comes from immunoSEQ multiplex PCR, and its TCRdb copy is limited to in-frame clones, with some not included. The sample has about 44,000 clones, nearly 95% seen once; the top ten hold over 0.45%. The sequencing here drew on CD4+ T cells from peripheral blood mononuclear cells, taken in the first trimester of pregnancy. The receptors were gathered from a female donor with multiple sclerosis, enrolled in a pregnancy study.

CDR3 nucleotides: TGTGCCAGCAGCAGACCGACTAACTCCTACAATGAGCAGTTCTTC. Translation: CASSRPTNSYNEQFF. This chain joins TRBV5-6 and TRBJ2-1; maybe TRBD2 (5 bases). The CDR3 extends over 15 amino acids. V lost 4 bases and J 0 bases, leaving 11 bases between the germline ends. Germline CDR1 and CDR2: SGHDT and YYEEEE.

This clone is a singleton in its sample. The chain links TRBV5-1 to TRBJ2-1; D may be TRBD1 (6 bases). Trimming took 8 bases from V and 5 from J, leaving 11 bases between them. The V gene's germline CDR1 is SGHRS and CDR2 YFSETQ. The CDR3 loop spans 12 amino acids. The chain's CDR3 is CASSRGDNEQFF. Written as DNA, the CDR3 is TGCGCCAGTTCCAGGGGAGACAATGAGCAGTTCTTC.

This chain joins TRBV7-2 and TRBJ2-7; a possible D gene is TRBD2 (6 bases). Trimming took off 1 base at V and 2 bases at J, with 12 bases between the two ends. The CDR3 has 15 residues. Germline V CDR1 and CDR2: SGHTA, FQGNSA. This CDR3 is CASSLDGGATYEQYF. CDR3 in DNA: TGTGCCAGCAGCTTAGATGGCGGGGCTACCTACGAGCAGTACTTC.

V is TRBV10-3 and J is TRBJ2-1; no clear D. CDR1 ENHRY and CDR2 SYGVKD come from the germline V gene. The length of the CDR3 is 12 residues. V lost 6 bases and J 0 bases, leaving 3 bases between the germline ends. Written as DNA, the CDR3 is TGTGCCATCAGCAACTCCTACAATGAGCAGTTCTTC. Translating it yields CAISNSYNEQFF.

This chain uses TRBV11-2 with TRBJ2-7, with a possible D match to TRBD2 (5 bases). The V and J ends lost 1 base and 4 bases respectively, with 8 bases between them. CDR1 and CDR2 (germline): SGHAT, FQNNGV. The CDR3 is 13 amino acids. This CDR3 reads CASSLASGYEQYF. DNA of the CDR3: TGTGCCAGCAGCTTAGCTTCGGGGTACGAGCAGTACTTC.

V usage is TRBV6-5 and J usage is TRBJ1-5; D remains unclear. The CDR3 has 15 amino acids. CDR1 and CDR2 from the germline V gene are MNHEY and SVGAGI. With 0 bases removed from V and 6 bases from J, the gap between germline ends came to 12 bases. The CDR3 DNA reads TGTGCCAGCAGTTACTCGAATACGGGGATTCAGCCCCAGCATTTT. Encoded protein: CASSYSNTGIQPQHF.

The chain carries TRBV9 and TRBJ2-5; 9 nucleotides line up with TRBD1. The germline V gene encodes CDR1 SGDLS and CDR2 YYNGEE. The V segment lost 4 bases and the J segment 5 bases; nucleotides outside the gene matches: 9. CDR3 length equals 15 residues. The CDR3 coding sequence is TGTGCCAGCAGCCCTGGGACAGGGTTGTTTGAGACCCAGTACTTC. Amino acids: CASSPGTGLFETQYF.

The chain uses TRBV7-2 and TRBJ1-2, with D maybe TRBD1 (5 bases). Germline V CDR1 and CDR2: SGHTA, FQGNSA. The CDR3 runs to 13 residues. V lost 5 bases and J lost 7, with 14 bases in between. The CDR3 here is CASSPDSVIGYTF. The CDR3 DNA follows: TGTGCCAGCAGCCCCGACAGCGTTATTGGCTACACCTTC.

The rearrangement links TRBV5-1 to TRBJ2-5; D remains unclear. The germline gives CDR1 SGHRS, CDR2 YFSETQ. There are 15 residues in the CDR3. V was shortened by 2 bases and J by 2 bases, with 13 bases between the two germline ends. CDR3 nucleotide sequence: TGCGCCAGCAGCTTTGGTTATGTCGGGCAAGAGACCCAGTACTTC. As protein: CASSFGYVGQETQYF.

This chain uses TRBV2 with TRBJ2-5; D is undetermined. Between the trimmed V and J ends, which lost 6 bases and 0 bases, there was a span of 5 bases. CDR1 and CDR2 from the germline V gene are SNHLY and FYNNEI. The CDR3 is made up of 12 amino acids. For the CDR3, the DNA is TGTGCCAGCAGACGCGACCAAGAGACCCAGTACTTC. It is translated as CASRRDQETQYF.

The chain employs TRBV29-1 and TRBJ2-3, with D maybe TRBD1 (6 bases). V gave up 6 bases and J gave up 5 bases, with 12 bases separating them. This CDR3 has 12 amino acids. CDR1 is SQVTM, CDR2 ANQGSEA, per germline. The CDR3 protein is CSVDSALDTQYF. The CDR3 DNA is TGCAGCGTGGACAGCGCCTTAGATACGCAGTATTTT.